This entry concerns a single T cell receptor beta chain. This sample stems from a study of blood T cell repertoires in COVID-19. Overall study context: There were acute and convalescent COVID-19 samples, and they came from the United States, Italy and Spain. PBMCs, B-cell-depleted T cells, or T cells provided the cDNA or gDNA that made up the material.

Germline V gene sequence: CDR1 SGHTA, CDR2 FQGNSA. Trimming cost V 6 bases and J 6 bases; bases outside gene matches: 20. This CDR3 spans 18 amino acids. In the study's own analysis: Reference gene primer amplification gave estimated nucleated cell counts. The repertoire was sequenced with immunoSEQ multiplex PCR; TCRdb's copy has only in-frame clones and lacks some. The V and J calls and clone size were taken over from that table, and D and trimming were inferred from the DNA. This sample yields 160,000 or so clones, of which roughly 87% are seen a single time; about 1.2% belongs to the top ten. Recruitment covered about two dozen US areas and drew participants whose ages spanned about 18 to 100 years.

Material for sequencing was PBMCs or T cells enriched from blood (not recorded which). The V call is TRBV7-2, the J call TRBJ1-2; TRBD1 agrees at 9 bases. The source is a human donor with acute COVID-19. The donor label of this sample is uncertain. CDR3 residues: CASSQKRGTGSSFDGYTF. The CDR3 nucleotides are TGTGCCAGCAGTCAAAAAAGAGGGACAGGGTCCAGCTTTGATGGCTACACCTTC.